A selection of T cell receptor beta chains follows, all from one sample in a study of T cells in Graves' hyperthyroidism and ophthalmopathy. TCRdb reanalysed the multiplex PCR reads using MiXCR and keeps one entry per CDR3 protein. The sample consists of fewer than 800,000 distinct CDR3 sequences, approximately 16% of them appearing once. Sequencing used blood. The receptor source for this set is a man in his late teens or twenties with Graves' hyperthyroidism. Both conserved end residues are part of each CDR3. Each record gives: CDR3 protein, V gene, J gene.

CDR3 protein: CASSLEDRTTDTQYF; V gene: TRBV27; J gene: TRBJ2-3
CDR3 protein: CASSLGRAGGNEQYF; V gene: TRBV7-2; J gene: TRBJ2-7
CDR3 protein: CASSDEGMGKETQYF; V gene: TRBV2; J gene: TRBJ2-5
CDR3 protein: CASSQDLRGAGYTF; V gene: TRBV3-1; J gene: TRBJ1-2
CDR3 protein: CSAPGGGSPHNEQFF; V gene: TRBV20-1; J gene: TRBJ2-1
CDR3 protein: CASRGVGGNQPQHF; V gene: TRBV12-3/TRBV12-4; J gene: TRBJ1-5
CDR3 protein: CASSDREAFF; V gene: TRBV6-1; J gene: TRBJ1-1
CDR3 protein: CASSLDPSGREASTDTQYF; V gene: TRBV5-1; J gene: TRBJ2-3
CDR3 protein: CASSPTTSGIYEQYF; V gene: TRBV9; J gene: TRBJ2-7
CDR3 protein: CASSTDVEGPYEQYF; V gene: TRBV19; J gene: TRBJ2-7
CDR3 protein: CASSLWHRVRPSGEQYF; V gene: TRBV5-6; J gene: TRBJ2-7
CDR3 protein: CASRESNQPQHF; V gene: TRBV12-3/TRBV12-4; J gene: TRBJ1-5
CDR3 protein: CASSVGLAGNEQFF; V gene: TRBV2; J gene: TRBJ2-1
CDR3 protein: CAWSVLGSSTDTQYF; V gene: TRBV30; J gene: TRBJ2-3
CDR3 protein: CASSLGTEVAFF; V gene: TRBV5-1; J gene: TRBJ1-1
CDR3 protein: CAWSVNIGVSNEQYF; V gene: TRBV30; J gene: TRBJ2-7
CDR3 protein: CASRWDRPLSTEAFF; V gene: TRBV7-8; J gene: TRBJ1-1